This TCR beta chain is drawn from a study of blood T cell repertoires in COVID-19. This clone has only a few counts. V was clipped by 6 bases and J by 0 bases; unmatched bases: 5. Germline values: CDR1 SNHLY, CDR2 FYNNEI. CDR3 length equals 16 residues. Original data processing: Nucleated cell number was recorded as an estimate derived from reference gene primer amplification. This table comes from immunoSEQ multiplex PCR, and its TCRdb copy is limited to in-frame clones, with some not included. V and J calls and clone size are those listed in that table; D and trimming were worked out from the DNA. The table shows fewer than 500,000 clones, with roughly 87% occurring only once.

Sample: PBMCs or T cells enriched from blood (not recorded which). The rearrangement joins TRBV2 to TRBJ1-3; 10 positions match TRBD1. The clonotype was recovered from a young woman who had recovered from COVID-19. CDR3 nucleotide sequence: TGTGCCAGCAGGGGGACAGGGGAGATCTCTGGAAACACCATATATTTT. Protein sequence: CASRGTGEISGNTIYF.